The next 17 T cell receptor beta chains were all read from a single sample in a study of blood T cell repertoires in COVID-19. The assay was immunoSEQ multiplex PCR, and TCRdb's table has in-frame clones only and misses some. The table lists approximately 170,000 clones, around four fifths of them singletons. Sequenced input: peripheral blood. The origin of the receptors is an elderly woman with COVID-19, enrolled during active disease.

This rearrangement joins TRBV18 to TRBJ2-7; 8 bases line up with TRBD1. The germline V gene encodes CDR1 KGHSH and CDR2 LQKENI. CDR3 length equals 16 residues. The trim removed 1 base at V and 0 bases at J, leaving 5 bases unmatched. CDR3 sequence (DNA): TGTGCCAGCTCACCACGGCTACAGGGGGACTCCTACGAGCAGTACTTC. Its translation is CASSPRLQGDSYEQYF.

This chain uses TRBV5-5 with TRBJ1-1; 8 positions match TRBD1. The CDR3 length is 14 residues. Germline V lookup: CDR1 SGHKS, CDR2 YYEKEE (reference sequence). Losses at the gene ends were 3 bases for V and 5 bases for J; bases not matched to a gene: 6. The CDR3 sequence: CASSSQQGGTEAFF. The DNA for the CDR3 is TGTGCCAGCAGCTCCCAACAGGGGGGGACTGAAGCTTTCTTT.

This clone occurred a few times. The chain is built from TRBV9 and TRBJ2-2, with TRBD1 as a possible D gene (7 bases). Germline CDR1 reads SGDLS; CDR2 reads YYNGEE. Trimming removed 4 bases at V and 6 bases at J, with 22 bases between. The CDR3 is 17 residues long. CDR3 region: CASSTHPGGDSAGELFF. The DNA of the CDR3 is TGTGCCAGCAGCACACATCCGGGCGGGGACAGCGCCGGGGAGCTGTTTTTT.

V and J are TRBV18 and TRBJ1-1; TRBD1 agrees at 11 bases. Germline CDR1 KGHSH, CDR2 LQKENI. The trim removed 5 bases at V and 7 bases at J, leaving 6 bases unmatched. This CDR3 is built from 14 residues. The CDR3 coding sequence is TGTGCCAGCTCAACAGGACAGGGGGCGATTGAAGCTTTCTTT. Amino acid sequence: CASSTGQGAIEAFF. The full variable domain, completed using reference TRBV18 and TRBJ1-1, is NAGVMQNPRHLVRRRGQEARLRCSPMKGHSHVYWYRQLPEEGLKFMVYLQKENIIDESGMPKERFSAEFPKEGPSILRIQQVVRGDSAAYFCASSTGQGAIEAFFGQGTRLTVV.

V and J are TRBV5-1 and TRBJ2-7; 7 bases fit TRBD2. This CDR3 is 14 amino acids long. Germline trimming cut 0 bases from V and 6 bases from J; bases unmatched to any gene: 6. The germline V gene encodes CDR1 SGHRS and CDR2 YFSETQ. Here the CDR3 reads CASSLDVGGGEQYF. DNA for the CDR3: TGCGCCAGCAGCTTGGATGTGGGCGGGGGCGAGCAGTACTTC.

A word on this clone: A much larger clone differs from this one at a single base, so this may be a read error. The same CDR3 also results from other DNA sequences found in this sample. CDR3: CASSQDGTGGSTEAFF. The DNA for the CDR3 is TGTGCCAGCAGCCAAGACGGGACAGGGGGTAGCACTGAAGCTTTCTTT. V is TRBV4-2 and J is TRBJ1-1, with TRBD1 matching over 11 bases. The CDR3 contains 16 residues. Germline-derived CDR1 and CDR2 are LGHNA and YNFKEQ. J was trimmed by 4 bases and V by 0 bases; bases with no gene match: 4.

This CDR3 is CASSRTANTGELFF. The CDR3 DNA reads TGTGCCAGCAGCCGGACAGCTAACACCGGGGAGCTGTTTTTT. The gene calls are TRBV7-9 and TRBJ2-2, with a possible D match to TRBD1 (6 bases). Per the germline V gene, CDR1 is SEHNR and CDR2 is FQNEAQ (reference sequence). CDR3 size: 14 residues. The ends were cut back, 5 bases at V and 2 bases at J, with 9 bases in the middle. The whole variable domain, filled in from reference TRBV7-9 and TRBJ2-2, reads DTGVSQNPRHKITKRGQNVTFRCDPISEHNRLYWYRQTLGQGPEFLTYFQNEAQLEKSRLLSDRFSAERPKGSFSTLEIQRTEQGDSAMYLCASSRTANTGELFFGEGSRLTVL.

The chain employs TRBV10-3 and TRBJ2-1; 7 nucleotides line up with TRBD1. This CDR3 spans 15 amino acids. V lost 4 bases, J lost 4 bases, and 7 bases stayed unmatched. Germline CDR1 ENHRY, CDR2 SYGVKD. The DNA of the CDR3 is TGTGCCATCAGTGTCGGGTTGGGACAGTACAATGAGCAGTTCTTC. Its protein product is CAISVGLGQYNEQFF.

The rearrangement joins TRBV7-9 to TRBJ2-1; 8 bases map to TRBD1. The CDR3 length is 15 residues. CDR1 and CDR2 from the germline V gene are SEHNR and FQNEAQ (reference sequence). With V trimmed by 5 bases and J by 8 bases, 11 bases remained unmatched. DNA of the CDR3: TGTGCCAGCAGCCCCGAGGGCAGGGGGCGATATGAGCAGTTCTTC. This translates into CASSPEGRGRYEQFF.

The chain combines TRBV3-1 (or the pseudogene TRBV3-2) with TRBJ2-1, with TRBD2 matching 13 bases. The germline V gene encodes CDR1 LGHDT and CDR2 YNNKEL (reference sequence). V was pared by 4 bases and J by 9 bases, with 9 bases of the junction left unmatched. The CDR3 sequence is 16 residues long. The CDR3 protein is CASSRSTSGRWGEQFF. The CDR3 DNA sequence: TGTGCCAGCAGCCGTTCGACTAGCGGGAGGTGGGGTGAGCAGTTCTTC.

The chain couples TRBV6-5 to TRBJ1-5; a weak D match, TRBD1 (6 bases). This CDR3 has 14 amino acids. The germline V gene has CDR1 MNHEY and CDR2 SVGAGI. The V end was cut by 6 bases, the J end by 2 bases, with 11 bases between. In nucleotides, the CDR3 is TGTGCCAGCAGCTCAGCAGGGGGCAATCAGCCCCAGCATTTT. Translated, it gives CASSSAGGNQPQHF.

The V gene is TRBV5-1, the J gene TRBJ2-7; 7 positions agree with TRBD1. J was trimmed by 0 bases and V by 4 bases; bases with no gene match: 4. The CDR3 is made up of 14 amino acids. Germline V gene sequence: CDR1 SGHRS, CDR2 YFSETQ. The CDR3: CASSLTGVSYEQYF. The CDR3 DNA sequence: TGCGCCAGCAGCCTTACAGGGGTCTCCTACGAGCAGTACTTC.

The gene calls are TRBV3-1 (or the pseudogene TRBV3-2) and TRBJ1-1, with a possible D match to TRBD1 (6 bases). CDR3 length: 15 amino acids. V was pared by 4 bases and J by 0 bases, with 12 bases between. Germline V gene data show CDR1 as LGHDT and CDR2 as YNNKEL (reference sequence). CDR3 region: CASSPGGRLNTEAFF. The CDR3 DNA follows: TGTGCCAGCAGCCCTGGGGGCAGATTGAACACTGAAGCTTTCTTT.

The V call is TRBV5-1, the J call TRBJ1-2; D is unresolved. This CDR3 comprises 13 residues. In germline, CDR1 is SGHRS, CDR2 YFSETQ. Trimming took off 0 bases at V and 7 bases at J, with 10 bases between the two ends. The CDR3 nucleotides are TGCGCCAGCAGCTTGGGGCCCTCGGGTGGCTACACCTTC. Translating gives CASSLGPSGGYTF.

The chain recombines TRBV19 with TRBJ2-2; no reliable D call. CDR3 length: 14 residues. Germline loops: CDR1 LNHDA, CDR2 SQIVND (reference sequence). Trimming left V 7 bases short and J 5 bases short, with 14 bases between. CDR3 sequence: CASTKFYPTGELFF. For the CDR3, the DNA is TGTGCCAGTACGAAGTTCTACCCTACCGGGGAGCTGTTTTTT.

DNA for the CDR3: TGTGCCACCAGTAGCAGGGGTGGTGAAAAACTGTTTTTT. It yields the protein CATSSRGGEKLFF. The gene calls are TRBV24-1 and TRBJ1-4; D possibly corresponds to TRBD1 (6 bases). With 6 bases removed from V and 7 bases from J, the gap between germline ends came to 11 bases. Germline CDR1 reads KGHDR; CDR2 reads SFDVKD. This CDR3 region has 13 residues.

The chain has TRBV24-1 and TRBJ2-4; 11 bases align to TRBD1. V lost 2 bases to trimming and J lost 0 bases; unmatched junction nucleotides: 2. Germline V gives CDR1 KGHDR, CDR2 SFDVKD. This CDR3 spans 17 amino acids. The DNA of the CDR3 is TGTGCCACCAGTGATTCGGGACAGGGGGAAGCCAAAAACATTCAGTACTTC. As protein: CATSDSGQGEAKNIQYF.